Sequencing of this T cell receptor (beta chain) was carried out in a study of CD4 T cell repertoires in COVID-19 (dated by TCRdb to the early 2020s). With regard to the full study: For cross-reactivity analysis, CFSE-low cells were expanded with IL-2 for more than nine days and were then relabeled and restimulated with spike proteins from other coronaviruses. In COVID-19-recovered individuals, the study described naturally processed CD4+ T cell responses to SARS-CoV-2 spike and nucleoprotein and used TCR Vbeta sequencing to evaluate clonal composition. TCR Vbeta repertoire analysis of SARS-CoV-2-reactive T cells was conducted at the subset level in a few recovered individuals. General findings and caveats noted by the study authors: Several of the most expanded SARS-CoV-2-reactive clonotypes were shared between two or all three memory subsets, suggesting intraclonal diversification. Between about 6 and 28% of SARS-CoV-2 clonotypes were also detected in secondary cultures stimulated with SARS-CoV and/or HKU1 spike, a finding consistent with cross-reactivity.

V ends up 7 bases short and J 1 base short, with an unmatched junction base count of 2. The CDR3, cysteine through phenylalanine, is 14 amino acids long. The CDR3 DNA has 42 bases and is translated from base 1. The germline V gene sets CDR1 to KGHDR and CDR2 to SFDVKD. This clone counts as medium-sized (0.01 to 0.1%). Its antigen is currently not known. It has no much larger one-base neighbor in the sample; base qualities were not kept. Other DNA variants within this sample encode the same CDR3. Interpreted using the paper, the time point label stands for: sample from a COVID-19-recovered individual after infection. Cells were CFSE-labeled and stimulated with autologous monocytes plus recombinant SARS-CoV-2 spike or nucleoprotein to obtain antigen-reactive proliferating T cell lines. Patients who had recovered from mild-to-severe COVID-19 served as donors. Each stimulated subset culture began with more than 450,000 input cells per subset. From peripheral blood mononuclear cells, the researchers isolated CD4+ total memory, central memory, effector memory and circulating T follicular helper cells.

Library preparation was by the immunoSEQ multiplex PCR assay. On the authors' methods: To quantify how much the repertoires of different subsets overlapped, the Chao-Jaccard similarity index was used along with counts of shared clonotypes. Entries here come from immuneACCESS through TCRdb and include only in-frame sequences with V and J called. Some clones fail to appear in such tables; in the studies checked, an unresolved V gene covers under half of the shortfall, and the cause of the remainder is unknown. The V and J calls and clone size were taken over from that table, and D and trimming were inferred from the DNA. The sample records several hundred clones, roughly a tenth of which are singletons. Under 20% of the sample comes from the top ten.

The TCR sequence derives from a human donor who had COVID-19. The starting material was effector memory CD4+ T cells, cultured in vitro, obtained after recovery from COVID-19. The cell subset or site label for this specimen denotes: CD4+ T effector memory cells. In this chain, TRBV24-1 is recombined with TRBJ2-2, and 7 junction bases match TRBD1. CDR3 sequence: CATRDRENTGELFF. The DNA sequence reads TGTGCCACCAGAGACAGGGAGAACACCGGGGAGCTGTTTTTT.